This T cell receptor beta chain was retrieved from a study of T cell repertoires in cytomegalovirus infection. Each CDR3 protein gets one entry after TCRdb re-called the reads with MiXCR. The sample lists approximately 500,000 distinct CDR3 sequences, about 17% occurring once. This CDR3 spans 16 amino acids. In germline, CDR1 is MDHEN, CDR2 SYDVKM. J lost 4 bases, V lost 5 bases, and 11 bases had no gene match. Material: CD8+ T cells from PBMCs. The chain is built from TRBV28 and TRBJ2-5; 9 bases line up with TRBD1. This TCR was recovered from a human donor in good health (CMV status not recorded). Some clones in this sample may be carry-over from other donors' samples. CDR3 sequence: CASSPRSGTGSETQYF. The DNA of the CDR3 is TGTGCCAGCAGTCCTAGGTCAGGGACAGGGTCAGAGACCCAGTACTTC.